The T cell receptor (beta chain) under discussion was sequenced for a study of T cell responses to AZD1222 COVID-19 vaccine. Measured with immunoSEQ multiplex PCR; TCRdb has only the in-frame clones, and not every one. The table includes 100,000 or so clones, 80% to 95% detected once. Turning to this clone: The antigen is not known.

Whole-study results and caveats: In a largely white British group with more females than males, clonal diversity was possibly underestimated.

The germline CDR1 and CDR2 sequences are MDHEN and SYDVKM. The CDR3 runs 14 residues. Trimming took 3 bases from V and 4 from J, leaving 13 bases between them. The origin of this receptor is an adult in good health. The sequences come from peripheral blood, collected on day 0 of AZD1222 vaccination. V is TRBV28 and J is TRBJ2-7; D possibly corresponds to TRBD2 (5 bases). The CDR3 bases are TGTGCCAGCAGTTTGAGGAGGCAGTTGTACGAGCAGTACTTC. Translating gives CASSLRRQLYEQYF.